This paragraph reports one T cell receptor beta chain. The antigen remains unidentified. The data are from a study of T-cell reconstitution after alpha-beta-depleted transplantation in children. The CDR3 is 14 amino acids. V dropped 5 bases and J dropped 4 bases, with 15 bases sitting between them. The germline gives CDR1 SGHTA, CDR2 FQGNSA. Study-level findings and limits: TCRbeta diversity was high at day 60 in some patients (a result of surviving recipient T cells and thymic progenitors). Several hundred expanded graft clones reportedly were the source of alpha-beta T cells about two months after transplant. By one year post-transplant, T-cell counts and diversity largely arose from T cells that were newly produced.

For TCRbeta, the library was prepared with unique molecular identifiers. TCRdb re-called the PCR reads with MiXCR, one entry per CDR3 protein. The profile shows fewer than 750,000 distinct CDR3 sequences, roughly 23% of them singletons. This sequence originates from a boy younger than two who had a stem cell transplant for acute myeloid leukemia, so the T cells may come from the graft donor. The material sequenced was PBMCs, mostly from graft donor cells, taken 360 days after TCRalphabeta/CD19-depleted stem cell transplant. The rearrangement links TRBV7-2 to TRBJ2-7; D gene ambiguous. The chain's CDR3 is CASSPDDGFYEQYF. The CDR3 DNA reads TGTGCCAGCAGCCCAGATGATGGGTTTTACGAGCAGTACTTC.